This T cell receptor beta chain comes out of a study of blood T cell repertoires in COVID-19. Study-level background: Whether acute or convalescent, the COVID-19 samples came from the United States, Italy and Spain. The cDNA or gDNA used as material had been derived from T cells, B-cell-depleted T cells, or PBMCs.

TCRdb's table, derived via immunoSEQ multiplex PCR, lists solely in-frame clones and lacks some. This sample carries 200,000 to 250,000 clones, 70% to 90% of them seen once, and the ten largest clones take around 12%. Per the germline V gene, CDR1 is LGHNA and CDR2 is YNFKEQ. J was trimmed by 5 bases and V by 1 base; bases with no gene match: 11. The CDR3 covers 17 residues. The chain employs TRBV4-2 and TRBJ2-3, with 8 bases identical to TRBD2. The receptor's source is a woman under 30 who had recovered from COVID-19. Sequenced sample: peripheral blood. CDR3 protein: CASSQAYSGGPEDTQYF. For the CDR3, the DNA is TGTGCCAGCAGCCAAGCGTATTCGGGAGGGCCCGAAGATACGCAGTATTTT.